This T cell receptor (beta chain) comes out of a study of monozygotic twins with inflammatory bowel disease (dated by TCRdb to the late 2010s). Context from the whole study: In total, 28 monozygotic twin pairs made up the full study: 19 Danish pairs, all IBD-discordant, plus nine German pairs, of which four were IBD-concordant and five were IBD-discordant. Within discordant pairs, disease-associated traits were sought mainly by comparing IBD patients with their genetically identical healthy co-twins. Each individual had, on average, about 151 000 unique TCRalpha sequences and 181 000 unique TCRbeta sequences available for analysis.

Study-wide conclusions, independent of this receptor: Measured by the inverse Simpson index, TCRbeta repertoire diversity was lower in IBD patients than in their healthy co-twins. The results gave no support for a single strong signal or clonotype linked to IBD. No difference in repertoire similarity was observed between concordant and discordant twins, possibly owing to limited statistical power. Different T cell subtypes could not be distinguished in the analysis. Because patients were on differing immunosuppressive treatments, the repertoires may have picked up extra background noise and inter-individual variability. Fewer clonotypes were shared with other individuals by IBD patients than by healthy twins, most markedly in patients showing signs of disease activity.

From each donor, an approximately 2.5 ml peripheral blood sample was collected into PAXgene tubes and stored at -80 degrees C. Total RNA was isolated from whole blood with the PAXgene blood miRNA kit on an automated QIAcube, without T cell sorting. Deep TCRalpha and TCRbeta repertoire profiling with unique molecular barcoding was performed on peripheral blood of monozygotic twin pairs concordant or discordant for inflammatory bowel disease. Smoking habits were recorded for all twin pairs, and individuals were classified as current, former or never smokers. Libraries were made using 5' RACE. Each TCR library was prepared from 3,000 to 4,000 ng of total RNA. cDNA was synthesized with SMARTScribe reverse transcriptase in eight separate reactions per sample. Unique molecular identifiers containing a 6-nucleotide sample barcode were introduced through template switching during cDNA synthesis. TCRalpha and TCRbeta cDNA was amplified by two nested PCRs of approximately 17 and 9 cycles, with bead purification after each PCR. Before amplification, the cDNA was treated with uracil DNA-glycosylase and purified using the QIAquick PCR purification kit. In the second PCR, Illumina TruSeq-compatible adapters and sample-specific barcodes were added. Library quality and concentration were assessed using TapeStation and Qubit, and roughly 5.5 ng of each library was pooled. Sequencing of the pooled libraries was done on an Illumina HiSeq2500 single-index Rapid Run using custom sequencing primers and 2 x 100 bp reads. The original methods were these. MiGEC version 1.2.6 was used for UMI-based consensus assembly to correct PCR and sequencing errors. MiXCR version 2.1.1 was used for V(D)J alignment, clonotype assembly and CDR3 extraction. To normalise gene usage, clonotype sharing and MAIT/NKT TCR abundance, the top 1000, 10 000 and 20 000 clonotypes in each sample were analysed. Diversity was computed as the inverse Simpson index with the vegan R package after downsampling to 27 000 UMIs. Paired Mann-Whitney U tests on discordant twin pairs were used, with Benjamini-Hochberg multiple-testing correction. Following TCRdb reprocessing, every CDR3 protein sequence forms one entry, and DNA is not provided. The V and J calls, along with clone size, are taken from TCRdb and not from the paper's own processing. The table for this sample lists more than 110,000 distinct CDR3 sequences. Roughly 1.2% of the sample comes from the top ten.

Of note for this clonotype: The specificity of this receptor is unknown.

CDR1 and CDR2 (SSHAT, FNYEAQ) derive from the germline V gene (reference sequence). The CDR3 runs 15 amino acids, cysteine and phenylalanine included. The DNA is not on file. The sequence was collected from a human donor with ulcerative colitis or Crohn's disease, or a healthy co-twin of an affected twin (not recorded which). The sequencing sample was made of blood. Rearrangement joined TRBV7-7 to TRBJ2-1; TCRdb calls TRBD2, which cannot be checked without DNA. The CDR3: CASSLAPSGLNEQFF. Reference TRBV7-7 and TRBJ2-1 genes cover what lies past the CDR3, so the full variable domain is GAGVSQSPRYKVTKRGQDVTLRCDPISSHATLYWYQQALGQGPEFLTYFNYEAQPDKSGLPSDRFSAERPEGSISTLTIQRTEQRDSAMYRCASSLAPSGLNEQFFGPGTRLTVL.